These 8 T cell receptor beta chains were all obtained from the same sample, sequenced in a study of cytomegalovirus exposure and HLA in healthy donors. Amplification used 60 Vbeta primers and 13 Jbeta primers. TCRdb's table, derived via immunoSEQ multiplex PCR, lists solely in-frame clones and lacks some. The data contain approximately 220,000 clones, approximately 80% of them seen just once; the ten biggest clones take up 0.71%. The sequencing input was PBMCs. The receptors were sampled from a boy under 10 years old in good health and CMV-seronegative.

About this clone: This specimen includes other DNA sequences encoding the same CDR3. The J gene is TRBJ2-7, the V gene TRBV19; D might be TRBD2 (6 bases). The CDR3 loop spans 14 amino acids. CDR1 and CDR2 from the germline V gene are LNHDA and SQIVND (reference sequence). V was pared by 6 bases and J by 1 base, with 13 bases between. CDR3 in DNA: TGTGCCAGTAGCGGGACGGGAGCATCCTACGAGCAGTACTTC. Its translation is CASSGTGASYEQYF.

The genes are TRBV5-4 and TRBJ1-1; possible D gene TRBD1, 5 bases. V was shortened by 3 bases and J by 4 bases, with 13 bases between the two germline ends. The CDR3 loop spans 14 amino acids. The germline V gene has CDR1 SGHNT and CDR2 YYREEE (reference sequence). CDR3 in amino acids: CASSSQGWGTEAFF. In DNA form, the CDR3 reads TGTGCCAGCAGCTCTCAGGGCTGGGGCACTGAAGCTTTCTTT. Complete variable domain (other parts from reference TRBV5-4 and TRBJ1-1): ETGVTQSPTHLIKTRGQQVTLRCSSQSGHNTVSWYQQALGQGPQFIFQYYREEENGRGNFPPRFSGLQFPNYSSELNVNALELDDSALYLCASSSQGWGTEAFFGQGTRLTVV.

This clone was recorded once. The chain has TRBV7-6 and TRBJ1-6; 10 positions agree with TRBD1. The germline V gene encodes CDR1 SGHVS and CDR2 FNYEAQ. The CDR3 length is 16 residues. V lost 5 bases and J lost 9; bases outside the gene matches: 10. In nucleotides, the CDR3 is TGTGCCAGCAGCCCGCTCCTCGGGACAGGGGCTTCACCCCTCCACTTT. Amino acids: CASSPLLGTGASPLHF. Variable domain in full (rest from reference TRBV7-6 and TRBJ1-6): GAGVSQSPRYKVTKRGQDVALRCDPISGHVSLYWYRQALGQGPEFLTYFNYEAQQDKSGLPNDRFSAERPEGSISTLTIQRTEQRDSAMYRCASSPLLGTGASPLHFGNGTRLTVT.

The rearrangement joins TRBV10-1 to TRBJ2-7; 9 nucleotides line up with TRBD1. V was clipped by 11 bases and J by 7 bases; unmatched bases: 12. CDR1 and CDR2 (germline): WNHNN, SYGVQD (reference sequence). CDR3 length: 13 amino acids. CDR3 sequence (DNA): TGCGCCCTCCGGGACAGGGCTTTAGGGGAGCAGTACTTC. Amino acid sequence: CALRDRALGEQYF.

This chain joins TRBV9 and TRBJ1-1; 10 nucleotides match TRBD1. CDR3 size: 17 residues. Trimming at V came to 3 bases and at J to 0 bases, leaving 8 bases not matched to a gene. Germline CDR1 SGDLS, CDR2 YYNGEE. This CDR3 is CASSGRTGGGMNTEAFF. DNA for the CDR3: TGTGCCAGCAGCGGAAGGACAGGGGGAGGCATGAACACTGAAGCTTTCTTT. The whole variable domain, filled in from reference TRBV9 and TRBJ1-1, reads DSGVTQTPKHLITATGQRVTLRCSPRSGDLSVYWYQQSLDQGLQFLIQYYNGEERAKGNILERFSAQQFPDLHSELNLSSLELGDSALYFCASSGRTGGGMNTEAFFGQGTRLTVV.

The gene calls are TRBV14 and TRBJ2-5, with D perhaps matching TRBD1 (6 bases). The germline V and J ends were trimmed by 1 base and 5 bases, with 17 bases remaining between them. CDR1 and CDR2 (germline): SGHDN, FVKESK. This CDR3 has 16 amino acids. In DNA form, the CDR3 reads TGTGCCAGCAGCCAAGGCACAGGGCCTTGGGGGGAGACCCAGTACTTC. It yields the protein CASSQGTGPWGETQYF. Combining the CDR3 with reference TRBV14 and TRBJ2-5 gives the whole variable domain EAGVTQFPSHSVIEKGQTVTLRCDPISGHDNLYWYRRVMGKEIKFLLHFVKESKQDESGMPNNRFLAERTGGTYSTLKVQPAELEDSGVYFCASSQGTGPWGETQYFGPGTRLLVL.

The chain links TRBV13 to TRBJ2-3, with TRBD2 as a possible D gene (5 bases). V was trimmed by 2 bases and J by 1 base, leaving 13 bases between them. The CDR3 contains 16 residues. Per germline, CDR1 PRHDT and CDR2 FYEKMQ (reference sequence). Here the CDR3 DNA reads TGTGCCAGCAGCTTACTAGAGAAACTAGGCACAGATACGCAGTATTTT. It encodes CASSLLEKLGTDTQYF.

V usage is TRBV19 and J usage is TRBJ2-5; 11 bases align to TRBD1. This CDR3 is 14 amino acids long. V shed 6 bases, J shed 4 bases, and the junction held 4 bases outside the gene matches. Germline V gene sequence: CDR1 LNHDA, CDR2 SQIVND (reference sequence). CDR3 DNA: TGTGCCAGTAGAGGGGACAGGGGGACAGAGACCCAGTACTTC. Translated, it gives CASRGDRGTETQYF.